This T cell receptor (beta chain) was observed in a study of T cell responses to AZD1222 COVID-19 vaccine. Regarding the study as a whole: Donors were chiefly white British, with a greater number of females, and clonal diversity was perhaps underestimated.

Measured with immunoSEQ multiplex PCR; TCRdb has only the in-frame clones, and not every one. The table lists roughly 150,000 clones, about 91% of them singletons. Notes on this clone: Its antigen is unknown.

Here the sequenced sample was peripheral blood, taken on day 0 of AZD1222 vaccination. The sequence came from an adult in good health.

The CDR3, as DNA: TGTGCCAGCAGCTTAGTGGGTCCCATGAACACTGAAGCTTTCTTT. This encodes CASSLVGPMNTEAFF. The rearrangement links TRBV7-6 to TRBJ1-1; no clear D. Germline CDR1 is SGHVS and CDR2 is FNYEAQ. There are 15 residues in the CDR3. Trimming cost V 1 base and J 0 bases, with 9 bases left between them.